The clone carrying this TCR beta chain was seen a handful of times. The antigen remains unidentified. The sample comes from a study of cytomegalovirus exposure and HLA in healthy donors. Broader study findings: Most subjects had HLA-A and HLA-B alleles reportedly predicted accurately by TCR beta sequences. In a later analysis, across HLA loci, associated TCR counts were highest for DRB1, lowest for HLA-C. The study put 150 to 200 TCR beta chains on its list as cytomegalovirus-associated.

This PCR relied on a set of 60 Vbeta primers and 13 Jbeta primers. The repertoire was sequenced with immunoSEQ multiplex PCR; TCRdb's copy has only in-frame clones and lacks some. Of some 81,000 clones listed, approximately 77% were seen once; the top ten hold approximately 12%. The germline CDR1 and CDR2 sequences are SNHLY and FYNNEI. Trimming pared 6 bases from V and 5 bases from J, leaving 19 bases between. The CDR3 consists of 15 residues. The chain joins TRBV2 to TRBJ1-1; D perhaps matches TRBD1 (5 bases). Material for sequencing was PBMCs. The TCR originated in a woman in her thirties or forties in good health and CMV-seropositive. This chain's CDR3 is CASSWGGTRGTEAFF. The CDR3 nucleotides are TGTGCCAGCAGCTGGGGGGGGACCCGGGGGACTGAAGCTTTCTTT.